These 16 T cell receptor beta chains were sequenced from one sample in a study of Ad26.COV2.S vaccination and SARS-CoV-2 variants (dated by TCRdb to the early 2020s). Library prep was done by the immunoSEQ multiplex PCR assay. As stored in TCRdb, this immuneACCESS dataset retains in-frame rearrangements with V and J assigned. A fraction of the clones does not appear; measured against another copy, unresolved V genes explain less than half of the discrepancy, and the remainder lacks a known reason. This sample holds some 390,000 clones; 70% to 90% were observed only once. Under 3.5% of the sample goes to the ten largest clones. The label giving this sample's treatment or condition can be read as: about 20 received Ad26.COV2.S at low or high dose, single or two shots; roughly 5 received placebo; per-sample allocation not given. Repertoires of vaccine and placebo recipients were sequenced from samples collected on day 63 after the first injection.

The starting material was peripheral blood, obtained in a trial of Ad26.COV2.S vaccine versus placebo. Every receptor here comes from a person between 18 and 65 years old who received the Ad26.COV2.S COVID-19 vaccine or a placebo.

This clone was recorded once. The chain couples TRBV25-1 to TRBJ1-1; TRBD1 matches 8 bases. The length of the CDR3 is 14 residues. Germline V gives CDR1 MGHDK, CDR2 SYGVNS. The V gene end was trimmed by 7 bases and the J gene end by 5 bases; junction bases not matched to a gene: 9. CDR3 sequence: CASTGQGGVTEAFF. CDR3 DNA: TGTGCCAGCACCGGACAGGGAGGTGTGACTGAAGCTTTCTTT.

This clone was seen more than once but under ten times. The chain combines TRBV11-2 with TRBJ2-2; D might be TRBD1 or TRBD2, each matching 5 bases. The CDR3 sequence is 16 residues long. The V end lost 3 bases, the J end lost 4 bases, and 15 bases lay between the germline ends. Germline CDR1 reads SGHAT; CDR2 reads FQNNGV. The CDR3 DNA reads as TGTGCCAGCAGCTTGGATAGGGACGGTTTCACCGGGGAGCTGTTTTTT. Translation gives CASSLDRDGFTGELFF.

This chain uses TRBV29-1 with TRBJ2-1, with a weak D call TRBD1 (5 bases). V lost 6 bases, J lost 6 bases, and 18 bases lay in between. The CDR3 totals 14 residues. Germline CDR1 and CDR2: SQVTM and ANQGSEA. The CDR3 nucleotides are TGCAGCGTGAGCAGGGTTTTCAGCCTCAATGAGCAGTTCTTC. It translates to CSVSRVFSLNEQFF.

V is TRBV5-1 and J is TRBJ1-1; no clear D. Germline CDR1 is SGHRS and CDR2 is YFSETQ. V lost 4 bases and J lost 6, with 10 bases in between. This CDR3 is built from 12 residues. CDR3 sequence reads: CASSARGAEAFF. The CDR3 DNA follows: TGCGCCAGCAGCGCCAGAGGAGCTGAAGCTTTCTTT.

The genes are TRBV6-5 and TRBJ2-7, with 7 bases identical to TRBD1. With 2 bases clipped from V and 2 bases from J, the junction kept 6 bases outside the gene matches. The germline V gene encodes CDR1 MNHEY and CDR2 SVGAGI. CDR3 length equals 15 residues. The CDR3 bases are TGTGCCAGCAGTTACGTCTGGCAGGGGGCCTACGAGCAGTACTTC. Its translation: CASSYVWQGAYEQYF.

This clone was detected only once. V usage is TRBV6-5 and J usage is TRBJ1-1; no definite D call. Trimming stripped 0 bases from V and 0 bases from J, with 8 bases between. Germline assignment: CDR1 MNHEY and CDR2 SVGAGI. CDR3 length: 15 amino acids. CDR3 nucleotide sequence: TGTGCCAGCAGTTACTCGACCGGGGTGAACACTGAAGCTTTCTTT. This encodes CASSYSTGVNTEAFF.

The rearrangement links TRBV9 to TRBJ2-1, with 8 nucleotides matching TRBD2. V lost 4 bases to trimming and J lost 8 bases; unmatched junction nucleotides: 11. Looked up from germline, CDR1 is SGDLS and CDR2 is YYNGEE. The CDR3 covers 15 residues. CDR3 in amino acids: CASSNRGGPFDEQFF. As DNA, the CDR3 is TGTGCCAGCAGCAACCGGGGGGGCCCGTTCGATGAGCAGTTCTTC.

The chain has TRBV5-1 and TRBJ2-3, with 9 bases identical to TRBD2. J lost 5 bases, V lost 4 bases, and 11 bases had no gene match. Germline values: CDR1 SGHRS, CDR2 YFSETQ. The CDR3 is 16 amino acids. In DNA, the CDR3 is TGCGCCAGCAGCCAAATAGCGGGGGCTTCGGTAGATACGCAGTATTTT. It is translated as CASSQIAGASVDTQYF.

The J gene is TRBJ2-7, the V gene TRBV6-5, with 9 nucleotides matching TRBD1. Germline CDR1 is MNHEY and CDR2 is SVGAGI. The CDR3 extends over 13 amino acids. With 8 bases clipped from V and 7 bases from J, the junction kept 9 bases outside the gene matches. The CDR3: CASEGTGFWEQYF. CDR3 nucleotide sequence: TGTGCCAGCGAGGGGACAGGGTTTTGGGAGCAGTACTTC.

On this clone itself: The same CDR3 is also encoded by other DNA sequences in this sample. The chain couples TRBV4-3 to TRBJ1-2; D not resolved. Per the germline V gene, CDR1 is LGHNA and CDR2 is YSLEER. The CDR3 spans 15 residues. V lost 0 bases, J lost 0 bases, and 8 bases lay in between. The CDR3 bases are TGCGCCAGCAGCCAAGATTTAGGAGCTAACTATGGCTACACCTTC. The encoded protein is CASSQDLGANYGYTF.

Points on this clone: At one end, the junction sequence differs from germline, possibly due to a read error. The V call is TRBV3-1 (or the pseudogene TRBV3-2), the J call TRBJ1-3; D ambiguous. Germline V CDR1 and CDR2: LGHDT, YNNKEL (reference sequence). This CDR3 is 14 amino acids long. The CDR3 here is CASTQGGTGNTIYF. DNA of the CDR3: TGTGCCAGCACCCAAGGAGGGACTGGAAACACCATATATTTT.

This clone occurred once. The gene calls are TRBV18 and TRBJ2-1; a weak D match, TRBD1 (5 bases). V was shortened by 2 bases and J by 5 bases, with 13 bases between the two germline ends. The CDR3 contains 15 residues. Germline-derived CDR1 and CDR2 are KGHSH and LQKENI. The CDR3 reads CASSPDSLINNEQFF. The CDR3 coding sequence is TGTGCCAGCTCACCAGACAGCCTGATTAACAATGAGCAGTTCTTC.

V usage is TRBV5-1 and J usage is TRBJ1-2, with D unclear. The CDR3 sequence is 15 residues long. Trimming took off 4 bases at V and 10 bases at J, with 23 bases between the two ends. In germline, CDR1 is SGHRS, CDR2 YFSETQ. CDR3 residues: CASSPGPTSMHDYTF. The DNA for the CDR3 is TGCGCCAGCAGCCCCGGGCCGACTAGTATGCATGACTACACCTTC.

This chain links TRBV18 with TRBJ2-1; D is perhaps TRBD1 (6 bases). Germline CDR1 KGHSH, CDR2 LQKENI. V lost 5 bases to trimming and J lost 7 bases, with 9 bases between them. The CDR3 sequence is 12 residues long. In DNA form, the CDR3 reads TGTGCCAGCTCAGAGCAGGGGAATGAGCAGTTCTTC. Translating it yields CASSEQGNEQFF.

The gene calls are TRBV5-6 and TRBJ2-5; 7 bases align to TRBD2. CDR3 size: 15 residues. J gave up 6 bases and V 5 bases, and 13 bases lay outside the gene matches. Germline CDR1 reads SGHDT; CDR2 reads YYEEEE. CDR3 sequence: CASRLRASGIKTQYF. Here the CDR3 DNA reads TGTGCCAGCAGGCTGCGGGCTAGCGGAATAAAGACCCAGTACTTC.

This rearrangement joins TRBV15 to TRBJ1-2; a possible D gene is TRBD1 (5 bases). From germline, CDR1 is LNHNV and CDR2 YYDKDF (reference sequence). This CDR3 has 15 amino acids. Trimming removed 3 bases at V and 0 bases at J, with 11 bases between. CDR3 bases: TGTGCCACCAGCAGGGGAATGACAGCTAACTATGGCTACACCTTC. Residues: CATSRGMTANYGYTF.